This entry is about one T cell receptor beta chain. This sample is part of a study of blood T cell repertoires in COVID-19. Overall study: Nucleic acid was either cDNA or gDNA, and it came from T cells, B-cell-depleted T cells, or PBMCs.

V was pared by 0 bases and J by 5 bases, with 11 bases between. Germline CDR1 SGHRS, CDR2 YFSETQ. This CDR3 has 15 residues. TCRdb's table, derived via immunoSEQ multiplex PCR, lists solely in-frame clones and lacks some. The repertoire holds about 180,000 clones, with 70% to 90% as singletons. The source is a woman aged 30 to 39 with active or convalescent COVID-19. Sequencing input: peripheral blood. This rearrangement joins TRBV5-1 to TRBJ1-4, with D perhaps matching TRBD1 (5 bases). The CDR3 nucleotides read TGCGCCAGCAGCTTGGTATTGGGGCGGAATGAAAAACTGTTTTTT. Its protein is CASSLVLGRNEKLFF.